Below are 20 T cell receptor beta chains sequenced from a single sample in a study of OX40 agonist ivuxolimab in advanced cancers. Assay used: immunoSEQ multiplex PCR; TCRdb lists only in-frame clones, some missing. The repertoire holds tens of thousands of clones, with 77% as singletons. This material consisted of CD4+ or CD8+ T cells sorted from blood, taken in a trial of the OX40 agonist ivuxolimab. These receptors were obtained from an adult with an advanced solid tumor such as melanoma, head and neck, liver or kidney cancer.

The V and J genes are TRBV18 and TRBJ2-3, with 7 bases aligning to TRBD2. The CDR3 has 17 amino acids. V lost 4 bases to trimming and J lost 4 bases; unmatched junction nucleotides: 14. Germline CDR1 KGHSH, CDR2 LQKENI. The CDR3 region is CASSLVGAGRASDTQYF. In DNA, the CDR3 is TGTGCCAGCTCACTCGTCGGAGCGGGACGCGCCTCAGATACGCAGTATTTT.

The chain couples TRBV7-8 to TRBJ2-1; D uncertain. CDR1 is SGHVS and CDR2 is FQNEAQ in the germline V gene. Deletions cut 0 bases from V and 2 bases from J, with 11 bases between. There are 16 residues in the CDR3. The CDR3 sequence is CASSLASRGPYNEQFF. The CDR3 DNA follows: TGTGCCAGCAGCTTAGCTTCGCGCGGCCCCTACAATGAGCAGTTCTTC.

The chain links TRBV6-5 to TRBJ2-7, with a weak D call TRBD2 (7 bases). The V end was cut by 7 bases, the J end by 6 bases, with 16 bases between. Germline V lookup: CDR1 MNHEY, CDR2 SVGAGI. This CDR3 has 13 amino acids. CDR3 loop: CASKGGSSAEQYF. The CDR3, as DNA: TGTGCCAGCAAGGGGGGGAGTTCGGCCGAGCAGTACTTC.

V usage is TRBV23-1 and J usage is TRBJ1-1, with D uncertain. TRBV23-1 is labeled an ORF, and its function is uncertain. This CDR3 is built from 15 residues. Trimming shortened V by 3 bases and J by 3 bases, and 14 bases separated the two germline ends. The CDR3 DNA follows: TGCGCCAGCAGTCATTATCCTCGGCCTGACACTGAAGCTTTCTTT. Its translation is CASSHYPRPDTEAFF.

The CDR3 is CASSVSWGRGASGTEAFF. CDR3 bases: TGTGCCAGCAGCGTATCCTGGGGCCGGGGGGCGAGTGGCACTGAAGCTTTCTTT. The chain couples TRBV9 to TRBJ1-1; perhaps TRBD1 as D (6 bases). V lost 1 base, J lost 4 bases, and 23 bases lay in between. The CDR3 consists of 18 residues. Germline V lookup: CDR1 SGDLS, CDR2 YYNGEE.

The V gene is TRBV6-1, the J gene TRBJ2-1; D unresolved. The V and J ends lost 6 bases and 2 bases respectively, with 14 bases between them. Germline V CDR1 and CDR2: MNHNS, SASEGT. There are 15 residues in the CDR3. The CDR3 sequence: CASRGTQIAYNEQFF. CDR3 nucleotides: TGTGCCAGCAGAGGAACCCAAATCGCCTACAATGAGCAGTTCTTC.

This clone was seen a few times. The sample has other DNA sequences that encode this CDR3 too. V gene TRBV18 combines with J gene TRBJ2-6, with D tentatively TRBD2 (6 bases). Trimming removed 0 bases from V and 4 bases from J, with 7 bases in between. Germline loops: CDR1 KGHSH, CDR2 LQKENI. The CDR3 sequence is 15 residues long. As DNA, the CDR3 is TGTGCCAGCTCACCACCTGGGAGGGGGGCCAACGTCCTGACTTTC. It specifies CASSPPGRGANVLTF.

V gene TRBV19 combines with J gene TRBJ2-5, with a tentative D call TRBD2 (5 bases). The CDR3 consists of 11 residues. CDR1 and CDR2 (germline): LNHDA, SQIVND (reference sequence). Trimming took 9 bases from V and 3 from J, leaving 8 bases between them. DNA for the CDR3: TGTGCCAGCTCTAGCAAAGAGACCCAGTACTTC. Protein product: CASSSKETQYF.

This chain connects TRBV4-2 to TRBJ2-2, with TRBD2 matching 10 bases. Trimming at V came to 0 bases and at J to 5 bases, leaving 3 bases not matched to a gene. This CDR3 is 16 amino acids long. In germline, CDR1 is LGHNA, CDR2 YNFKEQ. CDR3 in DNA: TGTGCCAGCAGCCAAGATGGGACTAGCGTGACCGGGGAGCTGTTTTTT. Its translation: CASSQDGTSVTGELFF.

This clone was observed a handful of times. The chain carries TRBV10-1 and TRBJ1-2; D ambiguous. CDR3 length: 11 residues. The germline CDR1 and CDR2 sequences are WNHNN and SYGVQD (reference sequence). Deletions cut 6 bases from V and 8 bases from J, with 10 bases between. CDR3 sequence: CASSGGGGYTF. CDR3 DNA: TGCGCCAGCAGCGGTGGAGGAGGCTACACCTTC.

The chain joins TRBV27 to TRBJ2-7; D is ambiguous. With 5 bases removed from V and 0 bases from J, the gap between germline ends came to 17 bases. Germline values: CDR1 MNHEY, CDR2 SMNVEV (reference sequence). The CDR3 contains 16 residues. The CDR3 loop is CASSPYQAGSSYEQYF. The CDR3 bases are TGTGCCAGCAGTCCCTATCAGGCAGGCAGCTCCTACGAGCAGTACTTC.

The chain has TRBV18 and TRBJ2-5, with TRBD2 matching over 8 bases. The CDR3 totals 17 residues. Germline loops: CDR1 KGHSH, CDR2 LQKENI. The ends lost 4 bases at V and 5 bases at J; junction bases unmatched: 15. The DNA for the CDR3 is TGTGCCAGCTCACTTCCGCCAGCGGGAGTGGGCGCGGAGACCCAGTACTTC. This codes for CASSLPPAGVGAETQYF.

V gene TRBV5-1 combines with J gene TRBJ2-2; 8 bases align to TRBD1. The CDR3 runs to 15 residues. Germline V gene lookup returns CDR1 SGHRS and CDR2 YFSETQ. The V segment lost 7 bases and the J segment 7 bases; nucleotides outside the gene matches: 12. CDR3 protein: CASGPRTGIFGELFF. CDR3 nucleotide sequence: TGCGCCAGCGGCCCCCGGACAGGGATTTTCGGGGAGCTGTTTTTT.

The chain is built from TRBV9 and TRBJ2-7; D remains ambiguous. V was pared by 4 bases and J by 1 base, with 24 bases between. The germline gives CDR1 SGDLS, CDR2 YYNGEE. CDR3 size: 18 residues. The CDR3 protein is CASSQDKSRGTPSYEQYF. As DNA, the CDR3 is TGTGCCAGCAGCCAAGATAAGAGTAGAGGTACACCATCCTACGAGCAGTACTTC.

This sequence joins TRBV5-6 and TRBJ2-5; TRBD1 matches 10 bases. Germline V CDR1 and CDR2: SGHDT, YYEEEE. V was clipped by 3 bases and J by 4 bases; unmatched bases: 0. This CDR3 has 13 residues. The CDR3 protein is CASSWDRGETQYF. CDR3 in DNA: TGTGCCAGCAGCTGGGACAGGGGAGAGACCCAGTACTTC.

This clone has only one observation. CDR3 DNA sequence: TGTGCCAGCAGCTTCCAGGGAGAAACTGAAGCTTTCTTT. Amino acids: CASSFQGETEAFF. The chain links TRBV11-2 to TRBJ1-1, with D perhaps matching TRBD1 (5 bases). The germline gives CDR1 SGHAT, CDR2 FQNNGV. The CDR3 is made up of 13 amino acids. V was shortened by 3 bases and J by 5 bases, with 10 bases between the two germline ends.

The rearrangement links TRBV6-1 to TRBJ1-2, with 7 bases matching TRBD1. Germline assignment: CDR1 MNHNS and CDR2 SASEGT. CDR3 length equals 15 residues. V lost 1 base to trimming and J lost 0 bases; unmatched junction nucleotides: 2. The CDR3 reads CASSEGQGANYGYTF. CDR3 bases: TGTGCCAGCAGTGAAGGACAGGGTGCTAACTATGGCTACACCTTC.

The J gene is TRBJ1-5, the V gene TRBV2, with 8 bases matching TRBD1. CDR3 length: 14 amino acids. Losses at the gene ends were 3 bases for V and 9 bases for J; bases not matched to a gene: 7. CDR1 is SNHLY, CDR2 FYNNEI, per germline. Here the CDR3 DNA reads TGTGCCAGCAGTGACCCGACAGGGGCAGCGCCCCAGCATTTT. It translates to CASSDPTGAAPQHF.

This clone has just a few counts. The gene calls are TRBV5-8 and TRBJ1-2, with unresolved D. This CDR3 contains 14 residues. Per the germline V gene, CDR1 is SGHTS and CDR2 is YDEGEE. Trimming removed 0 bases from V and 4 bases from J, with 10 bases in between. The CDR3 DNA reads TGTGCCAGCAGCTTGGGGCAGCGACTCTATGGCTACACCTTC. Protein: CASSLGQRLYGYTF.

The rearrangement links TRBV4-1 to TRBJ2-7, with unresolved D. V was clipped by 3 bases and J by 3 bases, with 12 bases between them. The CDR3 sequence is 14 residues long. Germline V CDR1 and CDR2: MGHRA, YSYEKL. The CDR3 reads CASSHGVQSYEQYF. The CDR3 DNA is TGCGCCAGCAGCCACGGCGTTCAGAGCTACGAGCAGTACTTC.